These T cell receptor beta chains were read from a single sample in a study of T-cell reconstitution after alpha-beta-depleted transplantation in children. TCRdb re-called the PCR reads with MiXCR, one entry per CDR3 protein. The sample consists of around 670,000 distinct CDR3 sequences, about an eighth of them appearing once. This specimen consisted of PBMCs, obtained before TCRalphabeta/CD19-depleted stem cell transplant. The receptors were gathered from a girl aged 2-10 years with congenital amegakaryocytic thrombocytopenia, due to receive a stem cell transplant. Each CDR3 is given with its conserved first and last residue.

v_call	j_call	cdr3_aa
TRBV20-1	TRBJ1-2	CSARDWPGPRPGYTF
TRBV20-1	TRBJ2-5	CSASPGTGSGETQYF
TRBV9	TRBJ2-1	CASSVEGLEFDEQFF
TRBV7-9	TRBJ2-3	CASSPEVWGDTQYF
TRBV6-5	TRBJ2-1	CASSYSGRAGGEQFF
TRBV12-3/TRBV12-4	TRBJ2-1	CASGLNRDYGNEQFF
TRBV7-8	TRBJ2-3	CASSFLAGVSTDTQYF
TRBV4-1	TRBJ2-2	CASTGQGRVTGELFF
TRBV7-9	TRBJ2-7	CASSANHEQYF
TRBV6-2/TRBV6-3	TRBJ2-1	CASSPRTSGTTYNEQFF
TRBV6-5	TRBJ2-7	CASSYSIHPGELEYEQYF
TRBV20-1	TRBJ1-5	CSGSQNSNQPQHF
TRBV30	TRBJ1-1	CAWSIGTGNTEAFF
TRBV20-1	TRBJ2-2	CSAREVVTGELFF
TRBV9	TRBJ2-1	CASSVISGSRHNEQFF
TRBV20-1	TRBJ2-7	CSATLPVGNEQYF
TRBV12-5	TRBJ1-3	CASGLSLTLTGNTIYF
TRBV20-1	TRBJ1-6	CSARDPADRNLITPLHF
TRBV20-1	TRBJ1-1	CSGVSTEAFF
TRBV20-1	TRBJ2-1	CSASLWDLAYNEQFF
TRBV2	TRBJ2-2	CASSAILTFTGELFF
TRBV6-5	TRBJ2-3	CASSYSRGRGDTQYF
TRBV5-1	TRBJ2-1	CASSLALGDPYNEQFF